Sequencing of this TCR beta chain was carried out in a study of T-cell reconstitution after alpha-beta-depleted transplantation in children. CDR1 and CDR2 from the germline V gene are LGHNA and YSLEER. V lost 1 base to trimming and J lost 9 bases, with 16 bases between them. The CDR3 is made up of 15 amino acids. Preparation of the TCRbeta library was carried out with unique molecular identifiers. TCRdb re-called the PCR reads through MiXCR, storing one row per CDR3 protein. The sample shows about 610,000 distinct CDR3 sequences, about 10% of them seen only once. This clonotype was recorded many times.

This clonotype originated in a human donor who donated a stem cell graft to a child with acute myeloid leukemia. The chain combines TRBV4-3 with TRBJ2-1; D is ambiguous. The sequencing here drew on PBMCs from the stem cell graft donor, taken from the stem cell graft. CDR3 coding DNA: TGCGCCAGCAGCCAAGGGCAAGCTACTGCGTCTGAGCAGTTCTTC. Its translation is CASSQGQATASEQFF.